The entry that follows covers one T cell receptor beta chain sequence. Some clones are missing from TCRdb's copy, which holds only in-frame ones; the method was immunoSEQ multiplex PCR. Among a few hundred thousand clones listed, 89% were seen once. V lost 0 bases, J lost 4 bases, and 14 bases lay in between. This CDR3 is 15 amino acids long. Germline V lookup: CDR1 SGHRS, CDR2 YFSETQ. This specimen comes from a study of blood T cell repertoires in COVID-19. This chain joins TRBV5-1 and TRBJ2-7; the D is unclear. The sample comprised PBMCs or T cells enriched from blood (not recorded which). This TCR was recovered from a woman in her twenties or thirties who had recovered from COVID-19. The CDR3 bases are TGCGCCAGCAGCTTGGCCAACCTCCCCGGGTACGAGCAGTACTTC. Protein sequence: CASSLANLPGYEQYF.